Following are 15 T cell receptor beta chains from one sample sequenced in a study of blood T cell repertoires in COVID-19. Repertoires were generated with immunoSEQ multiplex PCR, while TCRdb's copy carries only in-frame clones and drops some. This table holds roughly 60,000 clones, approximately 80% found once. The sequenced sample was peripheral blood. The receptor source for this set is a human donor in a cohort sampled during active COVID-19.

The chain joins TRBV10-3 to TRBJ2-7; a possible D gene is TRBD2 (5 bases). The V gene's germline CDR1 is ENHRY and CDR2 SYGVKD. The CDR3 contains 11 residues. The V end was cut by 10 bases, the J end by 6 bases, with 13 bases between. The CDR3 region is CATRPGSEQYF. CDR3 coding DNA: TGTGCCACCCGTCCGGGATCCGAGCAGTACTTC.

The genes are TRBV11-2 and TRBJ2-7; 11 bases align to TRBD1. Germline V gives CDR1 SGHAT, CDR2 FQNNGV. This CDR3 spans 15 amino acids. The trim removed 4 bases at V and 4 bases at J, leaving 6 bases unmatched. CDR3 sequence (DNA): TGTGCCAGCAGCTCCGGGACAGGGGGGTTTTACGAGCAGTACTTC. It yields the protein CASSSGTGGFYEQYF.

The V call is TRBV14, the J call TRBJ2-7; D not certain. Germline V gene data show CDR1 as SGHDN and CDR2 as FVKESK. The CDR3 has 13 residues. Between the trimmed V and J ends, which lost 9 bases and 6 bases, there was a span of 18 bases. The CDR3: CARPGQARCEQYF. CDR3 in DNA: TGTGCCAGACCTGGGCAGGCCCGTTGCGAGCAGTACTTC.

The rearrangement uses TRBV19 and TRBJ1-3; D is unresolved. The V end lost 6 bases, the J end lost 0 bases, and 15 bases lay between the germline ends. CDR1 is LNHDA, CDR2 SQIVND, per germline (reference sequence). The CDR3 loop spans 16 amino acids. As DNA, the CDR3 is TGTGCCAGTAGCCAATCAAGACTAAACTCTGGAAACACCATATATTTT. This translates into CASSQSRLNSGNTIYF. The variable domain in full, with the rest retrieved from reference TRBV19 and TRBJ1-3, is DGGITQSPKYLFRKEGQNVTLSCEQNLNHDAMYWYRQDPGQGLRLIYYSQIVNDFQKGDIAEGYSVSREKKESFPLTVTSAQKNPTAFYLCASSQSRLNSGNTIYFGEGSWLTVV.

V gene TRBV6-5 combines with J gene TRBJ1-1; no clear D. The CDR3 has 16 residues. Germline assignment: CDR1 MNHEY and CDR2 SVGAGI. Trimming removed 0 bases from V and 0 bases from J, with 11 bases in between. The DNA for the CDR3 is TGTGCCAGCAGTTACTCGAAGCTTACCATGAACACTGAAGCTTTCTTT. Translation: CASSYSKLTMNTEAFF.

This sequence joins TRBV7-6 and TRBJ2-7, with D maybe TRBD2 (6 bases). Trimming took 5 bases from V and 3 from J, leaving 14 bases between them. Looked up from germline, CDR1 is SGHVS and CDR2 is FNYEAQ. The CDR3 sequence is 14 residues long. The CDR3 region is CASSRDGEVYEQYF. Here the CDR3 DNA reads TGTGCCAGCAGCCGGGATGGGGAGGTCTACGAGCAGTACTTC.

The chain carries TRBV5-1 and TRBJ2-6; 9 bases align to TRBD2. Looked up from germline, CDR1 is SGHRS and CDR2 is YFSETQ. The CDR3 contains 17 residues. The ends lost 0 bases at V and 5 bases at J; junction bases unmatched: 6. CDR3 sequence: CASSLVSGGAWANVLTF. The DNA of the CDR3 is TGCGCCAGCAGCTTGGTTAGCGGGGGAGCCTGGGCCAACGTCCTGACTTTC.

The chain couples TRBV7-3 to TRBJ2-1; the D gene is possibly TRBD2 (5 bases). V shed 3 bases and J shed 3 bases, with 6 bases lying between them. Germline V CDR1 and CDR2: SGHTA, FQGTGA. This CDR3 has 13 residues. This CDR3 is CASSFSVYNEQFF. The CDR3 region has the DNA TGTGCCAGCAGCTTTAGCGTCTACAATGAGCAGTTCTTC.

This chain uses TRBV6-2 or TRBV6-3 with TRBJ2-1; no reliable D call. CDR1 is MNHEY, CDR2 SVGEGT, per germline. Trimming left V 5 bases short and J 0 bases short, with 5 bases between. CDR3 length: 13 amino acids. CDR3 sequence: CASSLASYNEQFF. The CDR3 region has the DNA TGTGCCAGCAGTCTGGCCTCCTACAATGAGCAGTTCTTC.

The chain has TRBV6-5 and TRBJ2-7; TRBD1 agrees at 7 bases. CDR3 length: 12 residues. J lost 6 bases, V lost 6 bases, and 5 bases had no gene match. Germline V gene lookup returns CDR1 MNHEY and CDR2 SVGAGI. The CDR3 DNA follows: TGTGCCAGCAGGACAGGGTTGTCCGAGCAGTACTTC. Protein sequence: CASRTGLSEQYF.

This chain uses TRBV7-3 with TRBJ2-3; 7 nucleotides agree with TRBD1. This CDR3 spans 16 amino acids. Looked up from germline, CDR1 is SGHTA and CDR2 is FQGTGA. The V gene end was trimmed by 2 bases and the J gene end by 0 bases; junction bases not matched to a gene: 5. CDR3 bases: TGTGCCAGCAGCTTAGGCAGGGGGTCTAGCACAGATACGCAGTATTTT. Encoded protein: CASSLGRGSSTDTQYF.

The rearrangement joins TRBV5-1 to TRBJ1-6, with D tentatively TRBD1 (6 bases). Germline V gene lookup returns CDR1 SGHRS and CDR2 YFSETQ. The CDR3 is made up of 14 amino acids. Trimming shortened V by 4 bases and J by 7 bases, and 12 bases separated the two germline ends. CDR3 sequence (DNA): TGCGCCAGCAGCACGGGACAACTAAATTCACCCCTCCACTTT. It codes for CASSTGQLNSPLHF.

The V gene is TRBV7-9, the J gene TRBJ1-6, with D maybe TRBD1 (5 bases). Per germline, CDR1 SEHNR and CDR2 FQNEAQ (reference sequence). Trimming stripped 4 bases from V and 10 bases from J, with 17 bases between. This CDR3 has 15 amino acids. As DNA, the CDR3 is TGTGCCAGCAGCTCCTCTGGGGCCGGAGGGTCACCCCTCCACTTT. It yields the protein CASSSSGAGGSPLHF.

The chain recombines TRBV11-3 with TRBJ2-7, with TRBD2 matching over 14 bases. Germline-derived CDR1 and CDR2 are SGHNT and YENEEA. J was trimmed by 9 bases and V by 5 bases; bases with no gene match: 12. This CDR3 contains 16 residues. The CDR3 coding sequence is TGTGCCAGCAGCCCAGGGGGGACTAGCGGGAGCCTCGCGCAGTACTTC. Protein sequence: CASSPGGTSGSLAQYF.

The CDR3 sequence: CASNFGGAGETQYF. CDR3 nucleotide sequence: TGTGCCAGCAACTTCGGGGGGGCCGGAGAGACCCAGTACTTC. The V and J genes are TRBV7-9 and TRBJ2-5; 8 bases agree with TRBD2. The germline CDR1 and CDR2 sequences are SEHNR and FQNEAQ (reference sequence). V shed 7 bases and J 4 bases; nucleotides not matched to a gene: 8. The CDR3 runs 14 residues.